Shown below are 32 T cell receptor beta chains from a single sample sequenced in a study of cytomegalovirus exposure and HLA in healthy donors. TCRdb keeps only in-frame clones here, not all; method: immunoSEQ multiplex PCR. The table records 250,000 to 400,000 clones, roughly 87% of them present only once. The sequenced sample was PBMCs. Receptor source: a young woman in good health and CMV-seropositive.

This chain uses TRBV6-1 with TRBJ2-7; a weak D match, TRBD1 (5 bases). This CDR3 comprises 13 residues. The V gene lost 3 bases and the J gene lost 6 bases, with 12 bases spanning the gap. Germline V gene data show CDR1 as MNHNS and CDR2 as SASEGT. The CDR3 protein is CASSDRVGFEQYF. CDR3 coding DNA: TGTGCCAGCAGTGACAGGGTAGGTTTCGAGCAGTACTTC.

The chain is built from TRBV5-6 and TRBJ2-3; D might be TRBD1 or TRBD2, each matching 5 bases. The CDR3 sequence is 15 residues long. The V and J ends lost 2 bases and 1 base respectively, with 11 bases between them. Germline CDR1 reads SGHDT; CDR2 reads YYEEEE. CDR3 DNA sequence: TGTGCCAGCAGCTTAATAGGGACCGGCACAGATACGCAGTATTTT. Translating gives CASSLIGTGTDTQYF.

The chain recombines TRBV27 with TRBJ2-5; D gene uncertain. The CDR3 has 14 amino acids. Germline V gene data show CDR1 as MNHEY and CDR2 as SMNVEV (reference sequence). V was clipped by 6 bases and J by 2 bases, with 13 bases between them. CDR3 DNA: TGTGCCAGCAGCCCCGGCAGGAGACAAGAGACCCAGTACTTC. Encoded protein: CASSPGRRQETQYF.

The chain carries TRBV7-2 and TRBJ2-7; 13 bases fit TRBD2. V trimming: 5 bases; J trimming: 0 bases; junction bases outside the gene matches: 10. This CDR3 is 18 amino acids long. Germline V gene lookup returns CDR1 SGHTA and CDR2 FQGNSA. CDR3: CASSPSTSGRATSYEQYF. As DNA, the CDR3 is TGTGCCAGCAGCCCAAGCACTAGCGGGAGGGCCACCTCCTACGAGCAGTACTTC. Based on the CDR3 plus reference TRBV7-2 and TRBJ2-7, the full variable domain is GAGVSQSPSNKVTEKGKDVELRCDPISGHTALYWYRQSLGQGLEFLIYFQGNSAPDKSGLPSDRFSAERTGGSVSTLTIQRTQQEDSAVYLCASSPSTSGRATSYEQYFGPGTRLTVT.

The V and J genes are TRBV27 and TRBJ1-5, with D uncertain. Germline V gene sequence: CDR1 MNHEY, CDR2 SMNVEV (reference sequence). V lost 3 bases and J 0 bases, leaving 21 bases between the germline ends. The CDR3 runs to 19 residues. Here the CDR3 reads CASSLFRMDEGYSNQPQHF. Here the CDR3 DNA reads TGTGCCAGCAGTTTGTTTCGGATGGACGAGGGATATAGCAATCAGCCCCAGCATTTT.

The V call is TRBV14, the J call TRBJ2-2, with 7 nucleotides matching TRBD1. CDR1 and CDR2 (germline): SGHDN, FVKESK. The junction had 11 bases not matched to a gene; V was cut back by 4 bases and J by 6 bases. The CDR3 totals 16 residues. CDR3 loop: CASSPDRAFLSGELFF. The CDR3 coding sequence is TGTGCCAGCAGCCCCGACAGGGCTTTTCTTTCCGGGGAGCTGTTTTTT.

This clone has a single count. V usage is TRBV5-1 and J usage is TRBJ2-7; 10 positions match TRBD2. Per the germline V gene, CDR1 is SGHRS and CDR2 is YFSETQ. The trim removed 4 bases at V and 4 bases at J, leaving 11 bases unmatched. The CDR3 has 16 residues. As DNA, the CDR3 is TGCGCCAGCAGCCCGGGGGCTAGCGGGAGTGTGTACGAGCAGTACTTC. Translating it yields CASSPGASGSVYEQYF.

The chain uses TRBV29-1 and TRBJ1-2, with a tentative D call TRBD1 (6 bases). Germline CDR1 is SQVTM and CDR2 is ANQGSEA. V was clipped by 4 bases and J by 1 base, with 16 bases between them. This CDR3 contains 15 residues. The CDR3 DNA sequence: TGCAGCGTTGTGACAGGCCTCTCTGATAACTATGGCTACACCTTC. It translates to CSVVTGLSDNYGYTF.

This clone was found a few times. The chain has TRBV7-2 and TRBJ2-5; no definite D call. Germline V gene data show CDR1 as SGHTA and CDR2 as FQGNSA. The CDR3 is 11 amino acids. The germline V and J ends were trimmed by 0 bases and 6 bases, with 2 bases remaining between them. CDR3 sequence reads: CASSLAQTQYF. The CDR3 coding sequence is TGTGCCAGCAGCTTAGCCCAGACCCAGTACTTC. The full variable domain, its missing parts supplied by reference TRBV7-2 and TRBJ2-5, is GAGVSQSPSNKVTEKGKDVELRCDPISGHTALYWYRQSLGQGLEFLIYFQGNSAPDKSGLPSDRFSAERTGGSVSTLTIQRTQQEDSAVYLCASSLAQTQYFGPGTRLLVL.

This rearrangement joins TRBV5-6 to TRBJ2-7; no definite D call. V gave up 1 base and J gave up 5 bases, with 7 bases separating them. There are 12 residues in the CDR3. Germline V gene sequence: CDR1 SGHDT, CDR2 YYEEEE. The CDR3 DNA is TGTGCCAGCAGCTTGTCCATCCACGAGCAGTACTTC. Protein product: CASSLSIHEQYF.

The rearrangement links TRBV6-1 to TRBJ1-1, with 8 bases aligning to TRBD1. CDR1 and CDR2 from the germline V gene are MNHNS and SASEGT. This CDR3 comprises 15 residues. Losses at the gene ends were 2 bases for V and 1 base for J; bases not matched to a gene: 3. DNA of the CDR3: TGTGCCAGCAGTGAAACAGGGGGTTCGAACACTGAAGCTTTCTTT. Translated, it gives CASSETGGSNTEAFF.

The V call is TRBV11-3, the J call TRBJ2-1; the match to TRBD2 covers 10 bases. The CDR3 spans 16 residues. The trim removed 5 bases at V and 6 bases at J, leaving 10 bases unmatched. Germline CDR1 is SGHNT and CDR2 is YENEEA. The CDR3 DNA reads TGTGCCAGCAGCAGAGACCTTAGCGGGGGGCCCAATGAGCAGTTCTTC. It is translated as CASSRDLSGGPNEQFF.

V gene TRBV11-1 combines with J gene TRBJ2-2; no reliable D call. This CDR3 has 14 amino acids. V shed 1 base and J shed 6 bases, with 9 bases lying between them. Germline CDR1 is SGHAT and CDR2 is FQDESV (reference sequence). CDR3 nucleotides: TGTGCCAGCAGCTTAGAGCGTAGGGCCGGGGAGCTGTTTTTT. Protein product: CASSLERRAGELFF.

The chain employs TRBV11-2 and TRBJ1-2; D remains ambiguous. The CDR3 totals 13 residues. Germline V gene lookup returns CDR1 SGHAT and CDR2 FQNNGV. V was cut by 1 base and J by 5 bases, with 8 bases left in between. This CDR3 is CASSLGAEYGYTF. CDR3 DNA sequence: TGTGCCAGCAGCTTAGGGGCGGAATATGGCTACACCTTC.

The chain couples TRBV7-8 to TRBJ2-5, with TRBD2 identical over 13 bases. V lost 0 bases and J lost 2; bases outside the gene matches: 9. Germline V gives CDR1 SGHVS, CDR2 FQNEAQ. The CDR3 is made up of 19 amino acids. The CDR3 region is CASSLARTSGRGQQETQYF. CDR3 DNA: TGTGCCAGCAGCTTAGCCCGGACTAGCGGGAGAGGGCAACAAGAGACCCAGTACTTC.

This chain joins TRBV7-9 and TRBJ2-1; no definite D call. The CDR3 consists of 15 residues. The germline gives CDR1 SEHNR, CDR2 FQNEAQ (reference sequence). Trimming stripped 5 bases from V and 2 bases from J, with 13 bases between. The CDR3 sequence is CASSPKGSPYNEQFF. The CDR3 region has the DNA TGTGCCAGCAGCCCGAAGGGATCCCCCTACAATGAGCAGTTCTTC.

V usage is TRBV27 and J usage is TRBJ1-1; possible D gene TRBD1, 6 bases. The CDR3 runs to 14 residues. The ends were cut back, 5 bases at V and 7 bases at J, with 17 bases in the middle. CDR1 is MNHEY, CDR2 SMNVEV, per germline (reference sequence). This CDR3 reads CASSGLGGTLEAFF. CDR3 nucleotide sequence: TGTGCCAGCAGTGGCCTTGGGGGCACTCTTGAAGCTTTCTTT.

This clone was counted a single time. The V gene is TRBV28, the J gene TRBJ1-1; D remains unclear. Looked up from germline, CDR1 is MDHEN and CDR2 is SYDVKM. V was pared by 7 bases and J by 4 bases, with 13 bases between. CDR3 length: 13 residues. CDR3 coding DNA: TGTGCCAGCATTCGGGCCGGTGTCACTGAAGCTTTCTTT. It encodes CASIRAGVTEAFF.

The V call is TRBV15, the J call TRBJ2-1; the D gene is possibly TRBD1 (5 bases). Germline V gene lookup returns CDR1 LNHNV and CDR2 YYDKDF (reference sequence). Trimming removed 2 bases at V and 5 bases at J, with 19 bases between. CDR3 length equals 17 residues. CDR3 sequence reads: CATSRPTDPGYDNEQFF. CDR3 sequence (DNA): TGTGCCACCAGCAGACCAACTGACCCAGGGTACGACAATGAGCAGTTCTTC.

This clone was detected only once. This chain uses TRBV6-5 with TRBJ2-1; 13 bases map to TRBD2. Looked up from germline, CDR1 is MNHEY and CDR2 is SVGAGI. The CDR3 runs to 15 residues. After removal of 7 bases from V and 2 bases from J, the junction contained 2 bases not matched to a gene. CDR3 residues: CASIGLAGAYNEQFF. The CDR3 coding sequence is TGTGCCAGCATCGGACTAGCGGGAGCCTACAATGAGCAGTTCTTC.

This chain connects TRBV4-2 to TRBJ1-2; the D is unclear. Trimming removed 5 bases at V and 2 bases at J, with 18 bases between. The V gene's germline CDR1 is LGHNA and CDR2 YNFKEQ. The length of the CDR3 is 16 residues. CDR3 sequence reads: CASSFTGTAANYGYTF. The CDR3 region has the DNA TGTGCCAGCAGCTTCACGGGTACGGCTGCGAACTATGGCTACACCTTC.

The V call is TRBV6-1, the J call TRBJ1-5, with D perhaps matching TRBD1 (6 bases). V lost 6 bases, J lost 4 bases, and 10 bases lay in between. Germline loops: CDR1 MNHNS, CDR2 SASEGT. The CDR3 has 13 amino acids. As DNA, the CDR3 is TGTGCCAGCAGAAACAGGGAAAATCAGCCCCAGCATTTT. This sequence encodes CASRNRENQPQHF.

The chain combines TRBV29-1 with TRBJ2-4, with 8 nucleotides matching TRBD2. The CDR3 runs 12 residues. V lost 6 bases and J lost 7; bases outside the gene matches: 5. CDR1 is SQVTM and CDR2 is ANQGSEA in the germline V gene. For the CDR3, the DNA is TGCAGCGTCTCTACTAGCGGTAACATTCAGTACTTC. It yields the protein CSVSTSGNIQYF.

The V gene is TRBV27, the J gene TRBJ2-7; 8 positions match TRBD2. The CDR3 extends over 16 amino acids. V lost 4 bases to trimming and J lost 1 base; unmatched junction nucleotides: 9. Per the germline V gene, CDR1 is MNHEY and CDR2 is SMNVEV (reference sequence). This chain's CDR3 is CASSSTPGLVSYEQYF. As DNA, the CDR3 is TGTGCCAGCAGTTCCACGCCGGGACTAGTGTCCTACGAGCAGTACTTC.

This clone was observed a single time. The genes are TRBV10-3 and TRBJ2-7; weak D call: TRBD2 (6 bases). V dropped 3 bases and J dropped 1 base, with 16 bases sitting between them. The germline CDR1 and CDR2 sequences are ENHRY and SYGVKD. The CDR3 consists of 16 residues. In DNA form, the CDR3 reads TGTGCCATCAGTGATCCGGGAGTATCGACGTCCTACGAGCAGTACTTC. Translating gives CAISDPGVSTSYEQYF.

The chain couples TRBV28 to TRBJ1-5; maybe TRBD1 (6 bases). CDR3 length: 16 residues. CDR1 MDHEN and CDR2 SYDVKM come from the germline V gene. The V gene lost 1 base and the J gene lost 5 bases, with 15 bases spanning the gap. CDR3 DNA: TGTGCCAGCAGTTTATCCCCAGGGGCGGGCCATCAGCCCCAGCATTTT. Encoded protein: CASSLSPGAGHQPQHF.

This clone has a single count. J is TRBJ2-7 and V is TRBV18, with 15 bases lining up with TRBD2. The CDR3 runs 16 residues. Per germline, CDR1 KGHSH and CDR2 LQKENI. With V trimmed by 3 bases and J by 5 bases, 5 bases remained unmatched. The CDR3 nucleotides read TGTGCCAGCTCACCTGGGACTAGCGGGAGGATGCACGAGCAGTACTTC. As protein: CASSPGTSGRMHEQYF.

The chain is built from TRBV5-6 and TRBJ2-5, with TRBD1 matching 9 bases. CDR3 length: 14 residues. Per the germline V gene, CDR1 is SGHDT and CDR2 is YYEEEE. Germline trimming cut 4 bases from V and 7 bases from J; bases unmatched to any gene: 8. The CDR3 sequence is CASSTGTGFATQYF. DNA of the CDR3: TGTGCCAGCAGCACCGGGACAGGGTTTGCGACCCAGTACTTC. Combining the CDR3 with reference TRBV5-6 and TRBJ2-5 gives the whole variable domain DAGVTQSPTHLIKTRGQQVTLRCSPKSGHDTVSWYQQALGQGPQFIFQYYEEEERQRGNFPDRFSGHQFPNYSSELNVNALLLGDSALYLCASSTGTGFATQYFGPGTRLLVL.

The rearrangement uses TRBV6-5 and TRBJ2-3; 7 positions match TRBD2. The CDR3 is 16 amino acids. The germline V gene encodes CDR1 MNHEY and CDR2 SVGAGI. The ends lost 0 bases at V and 4 bases at J; junction bases unmatched: 7. CDR3 amino acids: CASSYSMGRGADTQYF. CDR3 coding DNA: TGTGCCAGCAGTTACTCGATGGGTCGGGGGGCAGATACGCAGTATTTT.

This chain joins TRBV5-1 and TRBJ1-2; tentative D call: TRBD1 (6 bases). The CDR3 sequence is 20 residues long. V was clipped by 4 bases and J by 5 bases, with 33 bases between them. Germline CDR1 reads SGHRS; CDR2 reads YFSETQ. DNA for the CDR3: TGCGCCAGCAGCAATATAACAGGGACGATTTCGGGTCGAGGGAGGTATGGCTACACCTTC. Encoded protein: CASSNITGTISGRGRYGYTF.

This chain connects TRBV27 to TRBJ2-1; D is undetermined. The CDR3 extends over 13 amino acids. V was cut by 4 bases and J by 5 bases, with 9 bases left in between. Germline CDR1 reads MNHEY; CDR2 reads SMNVEV (reference sequence). CDR3 residues: CASSWNTHNEQFF. The CDR3 DNA follows: TGTGCCAGCAGTTGGAACACTCACAATGAGCAGTTCTTC.

The chain is built from TRBV6-6 and TRBJ2-1; TRBD2 matches 13 bases. The J segment lost 7 bases and the V segment lost 7 bases, leaving 7 bases of the junction unmatched. The CDR3 consists of 15 residues. Germline V gene sequence: CDR1 MNHNY, CDR2 SVGAGI (reference sequence). The CDR3 bases are TGTGCCAGCATGGGGACTAGCGGGACTCTAAATGAGCAGTTCTTC. The encoded protein is CASMGTSGTLNEQFF.